This entry concerns a single TCR beta chain. TCRdb's copy holds only in-frame clones and misses some; the assay was immunoSEQ multiplex PCR. The sample shows some 62,000 clones, approximately 80% of them seen only once. The data stem from a study of radiotherapy plus CTLA-4 blockade in lung cancer. Germline CDR1 reads MGHDK; CDR2 reads SYGVNS. CDR3 length: 14 amino acids. The rearrangement joins TRBV25-1 to TRBJ2-5, with TRBD1 as a possible D gene (5 bases). The DNA end is more similar to TRBJ2-7, so the J call may be wrong. This TCR derives from a human donor with non-small cell lung cancer who had a complete response to radiotherapy plus ipilimumab. The sequencing used peripheral blood, collected from a patient treated with radiotherapy plus ipilimumab. The CDR3 sequence is CASSGLQESYEQYF. Here the CDR3 DNA reads TGTGCCAGCAGTGGCCTACAGGAGTCCTACGAGCAGTACTTC.